This T cell receptor beta chain was found in a study of memory CD8 T cells in hepatitis C reinfection. Study details: A couple of donors cleared primary HCV but became chronic after reinfection. Samples late or after reinfection came 12 to 24 weeks post-detection.

The V and J ends lost 2 bases and 1 base respectively, with 5 bases between them. Germline values: CDR1 GTSNPN, CDR2 SVGIG (reference sequence). The CDR3 runs to 13 residues. Time point given: late/post reinfection, 12 to 24 weeks after detection. TCR sequencing was done directly ex vivo on sorted cells, without expansion in vitro. People who inject drugs from Montreal's HEPCO study were the donors. At all three reinfection time points, viable CD3+ CD8+ CD45RO- cells from a couple of donors served as controls. Clones were sequenced by immunoSEQ multiplex PCR, and TCRdb holds only the in-frame ones, with some missing. The table lists about 50,000 clones, roughly 87% of them singletons.

This TCR derives from a man younger than 35 with hepatitis C virus infection. Source material: naive CD8+ T cells sorted from blood. The chain uses TRBV30 and TRBJ2-2; no firm D call. CDR3 sequence: CAWSIRNTGELFF. For the CDR3, the DNA is TGTGCCTGGAGTATCCGGAACACCGGGGAGCTGTTTTTT. The complete variable domain, with remaining parts taken from reference TRBV30 and TRBJ2-2, reads SQTIHQWPATLVQPVGSPLSLECTVEGTSNPNLYWYRQAAGRGLQLLFYSVGIGQISSEVPQNLSASRPQDRQFILSSKKLLLSDSGFYLCAWSIRNTGELFFGEGSRLTVL.